These 23 T cell receptor beta chains were sequenced from one sample in a study of regulatory T cells in long-lasting Graves disease. The TCR beta library used iRepertoire HTBI primers with Arm-PCR amplification of CDR3. TCRdb reanalysed the multiplex PCR reads using MiXCR and keeps one entry per CDR3 protein. Of 400,000 to 500,000 distinct CDR3 sequences in the sample, roughly 20% were seen once. Noted time point: persistent/refractory GD, antithyroid drugs over 5 years with positive TRAb. From PBMCs, RNA was extracted and then used to make the TCR library. The specimen was peripheral blood mononuclear cells (PBMCs), collected when the disease was refractory, from a patient treated with antithyroid drugs. The source is a female donor with Graves disease.

This clonotype was seen just once. V gene TRBV2 combines with J gene TRBJ2-1; D call uncertain. The CDR3 contains 18 residues. Germline V lookup: CDR1 SNHLY, CDR2 FYNNEI. V lost 2 bases, J lost 0 bases, and 17 bases lay in between. CDR3 in DNA: TGTGCCAGCAGTGAATTGGTCTCAGGCGGAAGCTCCTACAATGAGCAGTTCTTC. It encodes CASSELVSGGSSYNEQFF.

This clonotype was detected many times. This sequence joins TRBV6-1 and TRBJ2-2, with 8 positions matching TRBD1. There are 17 residues in the CDR3. V was pared by 5 bases and J by 3 bases, with 11 bases of the junction left unmatched. Looked up from germline, CDR1 is MNHNS and CDR2 is SASEGT. CDR3 DNA sequence: TGTGCCAGCAGTCTACAGGGGGTTAATAGGTACACCGGGGAGCTGTTTTTT. Translation: CASSLQGVNRYTGELFF.

This clonotype appeared many times. The chain combines TRBV28 with TRBJ2-7; 9 bases fit TRBD2. The CDR3 has 13 residues. The germline gives CDR1 MDHEN, CDR2 SYDVKM. The V segment lost 6 bases and the J segment 5 bases; nucleotides outside the gene matches: 5. CDR3 residues: CASRPGLANEQYF. In DNA, the CDR3 is TGTGCCAGCAGACCCGGACTAGCGAACGAGCAGTACTTC. Full variable domain (outside the CDR3, taken from reference TRBV28 and TRBJ2-7): DVKVTQSSRYLVKRTGEKVFLECVQDMDHENMFWYRQDPGLGLRLIYFSYDVKMKEKGDIPEGYSVSREKKERFSLILESASTNQTSMYLCASRPGLANEQYFGPGTRLTVT.

This clonotype was counted only a few times. The genes are TRBV6-1 and TRBJ2-7; D remains unclear. The V end was cut by 6 bases, the J end by 0 bases, with 18 bases between. The CDR3 runs 16 residues. CDR1 and CDR2 from the germline V gene are MNHNS and SASEGT. The CDR3 DNA is TGTGCCAGCAGCCGCTCCTCTACACAGATCTCCTACGAGCAGTACTTC. Protein: CASSRSSTQISYEQYF.

V gene TRBV6-2 or TRBV6-3 combines with J gene TRBJ2-2; TRBD2 aligns across 13 bases. V was clipped by 8 bases and J by 5 bases; unmatched bases: 2. CDR1 and CDR2 from the germline V gene are MNHEY and SVGEGT. This CDR3 contains 14 residues. The CDR3 nucleotides read TGTGCCAGCGGGGGACTAGCGGGAACCGGGGAGCTGTTTTTT. Protein sequence: CASGGLAGTGELFF.

The chain carries TRBV29-1 and TRBJ2-1, with 9 bases identical to TRBD1. With 7 bases clipped from V and 5 bases from J, the junction kept 9 bases outside the gene matches. The CDR3 is 14 residues long. Germline CDR1 reads SQVTM; CDR2 reads ANQGSEA. The CDR3 bases are TGCAGCGCCACCGGGGACAGGGAGAACAATGAGCAGTTCTTC. Translation: CSATGDRENNEQFF.

The V call is TRBV5-6, the J call TRBJ2-7; no firm D call. Looked up from germline, CDR1 is SGHDT and CDR2 is YYEEEE. Trimming removed 3 bases at V and 2 bases at J, with 9 bases between. The CDR3 runs to 13 residues. CDR3 amino acids: CASSSRFPYEQYF. CDR3 nucleotide sequence: TGTGCCAGCAGCTCGAGGTTCCCCTACGAGCAGTACTTC.

The chain is built from TRBV4-3 and TRBJ1-1; D unresolved. The germline V gene encodes CDR1 LGHNA and CDR2 YSLEER. Trimming stripped 1 base from V and 8 bases from J, with 14 bases between. This CDR3 contains 14 residues. The CDR3 DNA reads TGCGCCAGCAGCCAAGCAAGACGCCCGGAGGAAGCTTTCTTT. Its translation: CASSQARRPEEAFF.

The gene calls are TRBV4-3 and TRBJ2-4; no firm D call. V dropped 0 bases and J dropped 9 bases, with 12 bases sitting between them. CDR1 is LGHNA, CDR2 YSLEER, per germline. This CDR3 is built from 14 residues. In DNA, the CDR3 is TGCGCCAGCAGCCAAGATCCCAAGTTTAGCATTCAGTACTTC. Its translation is CASSQDPKFSIQYF.

This clonotype was found many times. This chain joins TRBV3-1 and TRBJ1-2, with unresolved D. CDR1 is LGHDT, CDR2 YNNKEL, per germline (reference sequence). The CDR3 covers 13 residues. V lost 1 base, J lost 13 bases, and 16 bases lay in between. This CDR3 reads CASSQGQDKGRTF. Here the CDR3 DNA reads TGTGCCAGCAGCCAAGGCCAAGATAAAGGGCGCACCTTC.

Many counts were recorded for this clonotype. For the CDR3, the DNA is TGTGCCAGCAGTTTCGCAGTCTGGGACAGCTATGGCTACACCTTC. Translation: CASSFAVWDSYGYTF. This chain uses TRBV27 with TRBJ1-2, with 7 bases aligning to TRBD1. This CDR3 has 15 residues. Germline assignment: CDR1 MNHEY and CDR2 SMNVEV (reference sequence). Trimming cost V 3 bases and J 4 bases; bases outside gene matches: 8.

This clonotype appeared many times. In DNA form, the CDR3 reads TGTGCCAGCAGCCAAGATGGGCCCGAAAAGCCCAATCAGCCCCAGCATTTT. Residues: CASSQDGPEKPNQPQHF. V and J are TRBV3-1 and TRBJ1-5; D is unclear. Trimming cost V 0 bases and J 3 bases, with 15 bases left between them. The CDR3 is made up of 17 amino acids. Germline-derived CDR1 and CDR2 are LGHDT and YNNKEL (reference sequence).

The chain uses TRBV20-1 and TRBJ2-7; perhaps TRBD2 as D (5 bases). The ends were cut back, 2 bases at V and 3 bases at J, with 17 bases in the middle. Germline CDR1 and CDR2: DFQATT and SNEGSKA (reference sequence). CDR3 length: 15 amino acids. CDR3 region: CSARYSTDLLYEQYF. In DNA, the CDR3 is TGCAGTGCTAGATATTCTACGGACTTGCTCTACGAGCAGTACTTC.

This clonotype was recorded at least ten times. The J gene is TRBJ1-1, the V gene TRBV5-1, with 9 bases identical to TRBD1. This CDR3 has 17 residues. Germline V gene lookup returns CDR1 SGHRS and CDR2 YFSETQ. Trimming took 5 bases from V and 3 from J; bases not matched to a gene: 14. The chain's CDR3 is CASRSGQGVGKDTEAFF. In nucleotides, the CDR3 is TGCGCCAGCAGATCGGGACAGGGTGTCGGTAAGGACACTGAAGCTTTCTTT. Full variable domain (missing parts from reference TRBV5-1 and TRBJ1-1): KAGVTQTPRYLIKTRGQQVTLSCSPISGHRSVSWYQQTPGQGLQFLFEYFSETQRNKGNFPGRFSGRQFSNSRSEMNVSTLELGDSALYLCASRSGQGVGKDTEAFFGQGTRLTVV.

A few counts support this clonotype. This rearrangement joins TRBV29-1 to TRBJ1-1, with D hard to call. The CDR3 consists of 16 residues. The V gene lost 1 base and the J gene lost 0 bases, with 15 bases spanning the gap. Looked up from germline, CDR1 is SQVTM and CDR2 is ANQGSEA. CDR3 protein: CSVEALIGPMNTEAFF. CDR3 DNA: TGCAGCGTTGAAGCCCTAATAGGGCCCATGAACACTGAAGCTTTCTTT.

This clonotype was detected many times. V usage is TRBV27 and J usage is TRBJ1-2, with 10 bases lining up with TRBD1. This CDR3 has 13 residues. Germline V lookup: CDR1 MNHEY, CDR2 SMNVEV (reference sequence). Trimming at V came to 5 bases and at J to 9 bases, leaving 6 bases not matched to a gene. CDR3: CASSPGQGVRYTF. CDR3 in DNA: TGTGCCAGCAGTCCCGGACAGGGGGTTCGCTACACCTTC.

The chain links TRBV12-3 or TRBV12-4 to TRBJ2-2; the D is unclear. The CDR3 loop spans 14 amino acids. V lost 5 bases and J lost 6, with 13 bases in between. CDR3: CASSPYQPAGELFF. The CDR3 DNA follows: TGTGCCAGCAGTCCTTACCAACCCGCCGGGGAGCTGTTTTTT.

This clonotype was seen a few times. The chain has TRBV6-2 or TRBV6-3 and TRBJ2-2, with 10 bases fitting TRBD2. The CDR3 totals 19 residues. Unmatched junction bases numbered 9, after V lost 2 bases and J lost 0 bases. Germline V gives CDR1 MNHEY, CDR2 SVGEGT. The CDR3 DNA sequence: TGTGCCAGCAGTTACCGCAGCGGGAGGGCCGCCGCGAACACCGGGGAGCTGTTTTTT. Amino acid sequence: CASSYRSGRAAANTGELFF.

This clonotype has at least ten counts. This chain uses TRBV5-6 with TRBJ1-4; tentatively, D is TRBD1 (5 bases). The germline V gene encodes CDR1 SGHDT and CDR2 YYEEEE. V lost 0 bases and J 11 bases, leaving 8 bases between the germline ends. The CDR3 extends over 12 amino acids. The CDR3: CASSLGSGKLFF. DNA for the CDR3: TGTGCCAGCAGCTTGGGGTCAGGGAAACTGTTTTTT.

This clonotype has only a few counts. V and J are TRBV6-5 and TRBJ2-7, with TRBD2 identical over 8 bases. Germline V lookup: CDR1 MNHEY, CDR2 SVGAGI. Trimming took 4 bases from V and 6 from J; bases not matched to a gene: 14. CDR3 length: 16 amino acids. CDR3 protein: CASSSQPPGLVFEQYF. In DNA, the CDR3 is TGTGCCAGCAGTTCCCAACCGCCGGGACTAGTTTTCGAGCAGTACTTC.

Worth noting for this clonotype: Possible read error: a much larger clone is one base away. The chain has TRBV10-3 and TRBJ1-4, with D hard to call. Germline V gives CDR1 ENHRY, CDR2 SYGVKD. This CDR3 contains 14 residues. The CDR3 reads CAVSDPDTNEKLFF. In DNA, the CDR3 is TGTGCCGTCAGTGACCCTGATACTAATGAAAAACTGTTTTTT.

This clonotype was counted at least ten times. The chain has TRBV10-3 and TRBJ2-7; D remains unclear. Trimming pared 0 bases from V and 9 bases from J, leaving 12 bases between. The germline CDR1 and CDR2 sequences are ENHRY and SYGVKD. This CDR3 has 13 residues. CDR3 DNA: TGTGCCATCAGTGAGTCTCTCGGAGCAGGGCAGTACTTC. Translation gives CAISESLGAGQYF.

This chain joins TRBV7-8 and TRBJ2-1; D unclear. CDR3 length: 12 amino acids. CDR1 and CDR2 from the germline V gene are SGHVS and FQNEAQ. The ends were cut back, 5 bases at V and 8 bases at J, with 10 bases in the middle. The CDR3 loop reads CASSLVMDEQFF. The DNA of the CDR3 is TGTGCCAGCAGCCTGGTAATGGATGAGCAGTTCTTC.